The 14 T cell receptor beta chains in this list originate from one sample, sequenced in a study of T cells in tuberculosis. Here immunoSEQ multiplex PCR was the method, and the copy in TCRdb shows in-frame clones only, minus some. Of 50,000 or so clones listed, approximately 85% were seen once; the top ten hold 21%. After thawing and overnight rest, PBMC were stained with GMM-loaded CD1B tetramer, viability dye and anti-CD3 for sorting. The lipid loaded on the CD1B tetramers was C32 glucose monomycolate from Rhodococcus equi. Material for sequencing was CD1b-GMM tetramer-negative cells sorted from PBMCs. All receptors derive from an adult woman with latent tuberculosis.

The chain joins TRBV5-4 to TRBJ2-7; the D gene is possibly TRBD2 (6 bases). The V gene lost 6 bases and the J gene lost 3 bases, with 13 bases spanning the gap. The CDR3 length is 13 residues. Germline CDR1 is SGHNT and CDR2 is YYREEE (reference sequence). CDR3: CASTRDLNYEQYF. The CDR3 bases are TGTGCCAGCACCCGGGACTTGAACTACGAGCAGTACTTC.

This clone was seen just once. The V gene is TRBV2, the J gene TRBJ1-2; D remains unclear. Germline V gene data show CDR1 as SNHLY and CDR2 as FYNNEI. CDR3 length: 16 residues. Trimming pared 3 bases from V and 8 bases from J, leaving 22 bases between. CDR3 in amino acids: CASSEGRKTSYFGYTF. The CDR3 region has the DNA TGTGCCAGCAGTGAGGGCAGGAAAACCAGCTATTTCGGCTACACCTTC. The whole variable domain, filled in from reference TRBV2 and TRBJ1-2, reads EPEVTQTPSHQVTQMGQEVILRCVPISNHLYFYWYRQILGQKVEFLVSFYNNEISEKSEIFDDQFSVERPDGSNFTLKIRSTKLEDSAMYFCASSEGRKTSYFGYTFGSGTRLTVV.

The gene calls are TRBV28 and TRBJ2-3; 11 bases line up with TRBD2. J was trimmed by 0 bases and V by 5 bases; bases with no gene match: 7. There are 17 residues in the CDR3. Germline V gene lookup returns CDR1 MDHEN and CDR2 SYDVKM. CDR3 in amino acids: CASSPPRTSGSTDTQYF. In DNA form, the CDR3 reads TGTGCCAGCAGTCCCCCCCGGACTAGCGGGAGCACAGATACGCAGTATTTT.

This clone has more than one count but fewer than ten. This chain links TRBV6-4 with TRBJ2-2, with 9 nucleotides matching TRBD1. The CDR3 is 15 residues long. Germline V lookup: CDR1 MRHNA, CDR2 SNTAGT. V lost 3 bases to trimming and J lost 7 bases; unmatched junction nucleotides: 6. The CDR3: CASSETGGANGELFF. The CDR3, as DNA: TGTGCCAGCAGTGAAACAGGGGGCGCGAACGGGGAGCTGTTTTTT.

V gene TRBV2 combines with J gene TRBJ1-5; 7 positions match TRBD1. This CDR3 spans 14 amino acids. The germline V gene has CDR1 SNHLY and CDR2 FYNNEI. The junction had 3 bases not matched to a gene; V was cut back by 6 bases and J by 1 base. The CDR3 here is CASRLGQSNQPQHF. CDR3 DNA: TGTGCCAGCAGGCTGGGACAGAGCAATCAGCCCCAGCATTTT.

This chain links TRBV28 with TRBJ2-2; D possibly corresponds to TRBD2 (6 bases). Germline V lookup: CDR1 MDHEN, CDR2 SYDVKM. The length of the CDR3 is 17 residues. The V and J ends lost 6 bases and 4 bases respectively, with 21 bases between them. CDR3 sequence reads: CASRLLPLRGSTGELFF. The CDR3 region has the DNA TGTGCCAGCAGGTTACTCCCCCTACGGGGGAGCACCGGGGAGCTGTTTTTT.

The gene calls are TRBV14 and TRBJ2-3, with TRBD2 matching over 10 bases. The V gene end was trimmed by 0 bases and the J gene end by 2 bases; junction bases not matched to a gene: 11. This CDR3 is built from 19 residues. Germline CDR1 is SGHDN and CDR2 is FVKESK. The CDR3 nucleotides are TGTGCCAGCAGCCAAGAATACGTACTAGCGGGGATGAACACAGATACGCAGTATTTT. It is translated as CASSQEYVLAGMNTDTQYF.

V gene TRBV7-3 combines with J gene TRBJ2-1; 8 bases line up with TRBD2. Germline CDR1 reads SGHTA; CDR2 reads FQGTGA. CDR3 length equals 13 residues. Unmatched junction bases numbered 6, after V lost 5 bases and J lost 9 bases. The CDR3 DNA sequence: TGTGCCAGCAGCCCGGGACTAGGGGTTGAGCAGTTCTTC. Its translation is CASSPGLGVEQFF. The full variable domain, its missing parts supplied by reference TRBV7-3 and TRBJ2-1, is GAGVSQTPSNKVTEKGKYVELRCDPISGHTALYWYRQSLGQGPEFLIYFQGTGAADDSGLPNDRFFAVRPEGSVSTLKIQRTERGDSAVYLCASSPGLGVEQFFGPGTRLTVL.

The genes are TRBV7-8 and TRBJ2-1; TRBD2 is a possible D gene (6 bases). The V end lost 5 bases, the J end lost 1 base, and 12 bases lay between the germline ends. The CDR3 loop spans 15 amino acids. CDR1 and CDR2 from the germline V gene are SGHVS and FQNEAQ. The CDR3 reads CASSLGGRSYNEQFF. The CDR3 bases are TGTGCCAGCAGCCTCGGAGGGCGGTCCTACAATGAGCAGTTCTTC.

The rearrangement links TRBV5-4 to TRBJ1-4; possibly TRBD1 for D (5 bases). The CDR3 contains 18 residues. V gave up 4 bases and J gave up 0 bases, with 19 bases separating them. Germline CDR1 is SGHNT and CDR2 is YYREEE (reference sequence). This chain's CDR3 is CASSDHQGGGATNEKLFF. In DNA form, the CDR3 reads TGTGCCAGCAGCGATCATCAGGGTGGAGGGGCAACTAATGAAAAACTGTTTTTT. Together with reference TRBV5-4 and TRBJ1-4, the CDR3 gives the full variable domain: ETGVTQSPTHLIKTRGQQVTLRCSSQSGHNTVSWYQQALGQGPQFIFQYYREEENGRGNFPPRFSGLQFPNYSSELNVNALELDDSALYLCASSDHQGGGATNEKLFFGSGTQLSVL.

The chain recombines TRBV15 with TRBJ2-3, with 8 bases aligning to TRBD2. V shed 2 bases, J shed 5 bases, and the junction held 6 bases outside the gene matches. The germline V gene encodes CDR1 LNHNV and CDR2 YYDKDF (reference sequence). The CDR3 runs 15 residues. CDR3 bases: TGTGCCACCAGCAGAAAGCGGGAGATGGGAGATACGCAGTATTTT. Translated, it gives CATSRKREMGDTQYF.

The V and J genes are TRBV19 and TRBJ2-7; no clear D. CDR1 is LNHDA, CDR2 SQIVND, per germline (reference sequence). This CDR3 spans 14 amino acids. With 3 bases removed from V and 1 base from J, the gap between germline ends came to 10 bases. The CDR3 region has the DNA TGTGCCAGTAGTATCGCGGTCTCTTCCTACGAGCAGTACTTC. This codes for CASSIAVSSYEQYF.

This rearrangement joins TRBV12-2 to TRBJ1-3; TRBD1, the table's D call, was not compared with the DNA. TRBV12-2 is deemed a pseudogene. The CDR3 runs 20 residues. The CDR3 loop reads CASRLIVQGPTKTSGNTIYF. The CDR3 DNA sequence: TGTGCAAGTCGCTTAATTGTTCAGGGGCCTACAAAAACCTCTGGAAACACCATATATTTT.

The chain couples TRBV9 to TRBJ2-1; 8 bases match TRBD1. CDR3 size: 14 residues. Unmatched junction bases numbered 4, after V lost 1 base and J lost 7 bases. Germline CDR1 SGDLS, CDR2 YYNGEE. CDR3 bases: TGTGCCAGCAGCGTAAGGACAGGGTTAAATGAGCAGTTCTTC. Its protein is CASSVRTGLNEQFF.